This TCR beta chain was sequenced during a study of T cell repertoires in cytomegalovirus infection. The overall study: Signatures in public TCR beta sequences pointed to both CMV infection and matching HLA type.

TCRdb used MiXCR to reprocess the reads, holding one entry per CDR3 protein. The table includes hundreds of thousands of distinct CDR3 sequences, around a third detected once. To note about this clonotype: Its antigen remains unidentified.

The CDR3 spans 15 residues. Germline assignment: CDR1 SEHNR and CDR2 FQNEAQ (reference sequence). Trimming cost V 6 bases and J 4 bases; bases outside gene matches: 11. Study-level results: Summed public TCR beta family frequency identified CMV carriers bearing the relevant HLA. Dominant in the ex vivo response were TCR beta clonotypes restricted by HLA-C and specific for CMV.

The clonotype originates from a human donor in good health (CMV status not recorded). Some clones in this sample may be carry-over from other donors' samples. The source was cultured PBMCs, collected from culture after CMV antigen stimulation. This chain uses TRBV7-9 with TRBJ2-5, with 7 positions matching TRBD1. The chain's CDR3 is CASSRTGQRGETQYF. The CDR3 DNA follows: TGTGCCAGCAGTCGCACGGGACAGAGGGGAGAGACCCAGTACTTC. Variable domain in full (rest from reference TRBV7-9 and TRBJ2-5): DTGVSQNPRHKITKRGQNVTFRCDPISEHNRLYWYRQTLGQGPEFLTYFQNEAQLEKSRLLSDRFSAERPKGSFSTLEIQRTEQGDSAMYLCASSRTGQRGETQYFGPGTRLLVL.